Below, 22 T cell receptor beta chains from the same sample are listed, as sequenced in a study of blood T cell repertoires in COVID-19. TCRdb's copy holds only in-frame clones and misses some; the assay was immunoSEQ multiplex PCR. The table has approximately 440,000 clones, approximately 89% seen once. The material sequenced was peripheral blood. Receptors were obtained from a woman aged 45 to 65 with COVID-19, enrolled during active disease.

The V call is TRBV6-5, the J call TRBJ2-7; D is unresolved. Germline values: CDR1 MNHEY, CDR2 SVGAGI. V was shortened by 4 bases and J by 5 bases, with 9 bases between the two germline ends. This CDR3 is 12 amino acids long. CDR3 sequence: CASSFSENEQYF. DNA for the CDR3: TGTGCCAGCAGTTTTTCGGAGAACGAGCAGTACTTC.

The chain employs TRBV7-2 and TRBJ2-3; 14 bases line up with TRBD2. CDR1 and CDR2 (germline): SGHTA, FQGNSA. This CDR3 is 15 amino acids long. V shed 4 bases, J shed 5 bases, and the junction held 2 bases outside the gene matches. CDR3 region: CASSYGTSGGDTQYF. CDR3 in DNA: TGTGCCAGCAGCTATGGGACTAGCGGGGGAGATACGCAGTATTTT.

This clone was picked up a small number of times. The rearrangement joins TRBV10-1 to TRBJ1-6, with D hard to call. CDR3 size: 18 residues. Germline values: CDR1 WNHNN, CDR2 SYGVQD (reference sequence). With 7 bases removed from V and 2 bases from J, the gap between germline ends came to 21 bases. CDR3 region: CASTVDRATRAYNSPLHF. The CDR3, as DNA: TGCGCCAGCACCGTAGACCGGGCTACGAGGGCCTATAATTCACCCCTCCACTTT.

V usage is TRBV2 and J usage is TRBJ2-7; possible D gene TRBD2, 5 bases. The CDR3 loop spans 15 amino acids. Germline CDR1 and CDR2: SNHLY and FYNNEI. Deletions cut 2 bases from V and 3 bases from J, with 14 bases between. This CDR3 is CASSESPRGVYEQYF. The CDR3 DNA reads TGTGCCAGCAGTGAAAGTCCACGGGGTGTCTACGAGCAGTACTTC.

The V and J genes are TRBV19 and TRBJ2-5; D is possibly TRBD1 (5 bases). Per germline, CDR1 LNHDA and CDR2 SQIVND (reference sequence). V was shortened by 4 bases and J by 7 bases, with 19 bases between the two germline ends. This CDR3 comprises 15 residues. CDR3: CASSRSIDTRATQYF. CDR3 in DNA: TGTGCCAGTAGTAGAAGTATAGACACCAGGGCGACCCAGTACTTC.

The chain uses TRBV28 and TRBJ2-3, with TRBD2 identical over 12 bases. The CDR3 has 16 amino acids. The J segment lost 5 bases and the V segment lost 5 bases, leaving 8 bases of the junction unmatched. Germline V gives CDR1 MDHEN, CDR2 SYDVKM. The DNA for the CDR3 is TGTGCCAGCAGTGCTAGACTAGCGGGGGTAGTAGATACGCAGTATTTT. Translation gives CASSARLAGVVDTQYF.

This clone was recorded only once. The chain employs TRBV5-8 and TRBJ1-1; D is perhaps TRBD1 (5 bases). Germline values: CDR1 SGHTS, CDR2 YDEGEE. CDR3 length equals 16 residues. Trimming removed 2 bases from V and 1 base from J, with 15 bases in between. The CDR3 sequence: CASSFPWRGGNTEAFF. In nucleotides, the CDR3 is TGTGCCAGCAGCTTCCCCTGGCGGGGGGGGAACACTGAAGCTTTCTTT. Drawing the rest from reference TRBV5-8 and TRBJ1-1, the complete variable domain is EAGVTQSPTHLIKTRGQQATLRCSPISGHTSVYWYQQALGLGLQFLLWYDEGEERNRGNFPPRFSGRQFPNYSSELNVNALELEDSALYLCASSFPWRGGNTEAFFGQGTRLTVV.

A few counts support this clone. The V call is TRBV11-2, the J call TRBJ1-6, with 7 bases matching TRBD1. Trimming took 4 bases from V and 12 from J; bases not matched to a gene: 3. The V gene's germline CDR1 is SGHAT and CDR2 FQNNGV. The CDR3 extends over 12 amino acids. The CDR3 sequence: CASSYYRGPLHF. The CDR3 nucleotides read TGTGCCAGCAGCTACTACAGGGGACCCCTCCACTTT.

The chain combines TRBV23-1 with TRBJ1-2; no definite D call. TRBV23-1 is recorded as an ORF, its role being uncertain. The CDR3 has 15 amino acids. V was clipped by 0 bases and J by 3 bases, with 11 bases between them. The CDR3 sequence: CASSQSGQAYYGYTF. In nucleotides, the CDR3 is TGCGCCAGCAGTCAATCTGGCCAGGCCTACTATGGCTACACCTTC.

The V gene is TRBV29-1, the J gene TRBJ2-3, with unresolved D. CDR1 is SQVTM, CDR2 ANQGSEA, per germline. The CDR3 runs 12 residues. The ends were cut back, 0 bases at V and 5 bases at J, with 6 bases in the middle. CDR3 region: CSVEDLLDTQYF. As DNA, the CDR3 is TGCAGCGTTGAAGATCTTCTAGATACGCAGTATTTT.

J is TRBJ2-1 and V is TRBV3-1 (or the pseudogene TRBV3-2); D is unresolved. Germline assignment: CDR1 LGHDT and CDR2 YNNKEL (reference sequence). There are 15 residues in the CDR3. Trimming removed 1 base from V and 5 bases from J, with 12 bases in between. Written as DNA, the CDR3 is TGTGCCAGCAGCCAAGTTTTTACGGGTGACAATGAGCAGTTCTTC. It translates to CASSQVFTGDNEQFF.

CDR3 amino acids: CASSYSKVVAGETQYF. Here the CDR3 DNA reads TGTGCCAGCAGTTACTCGAAGGTGGTTGCAGGGGAGACCCAGTACTTC. V usage is TRBV6-5 and J usage is TRBJ2-5; D possibly corresponds to TRBD1 (5 bases). The CDR3 runs to 16 residues. V was shortened by 0 bases and J by 5 bases, with 16 bases between the two germline ends. Germline V gives CDR1 MNHEY, CDR2 SVGAGI.

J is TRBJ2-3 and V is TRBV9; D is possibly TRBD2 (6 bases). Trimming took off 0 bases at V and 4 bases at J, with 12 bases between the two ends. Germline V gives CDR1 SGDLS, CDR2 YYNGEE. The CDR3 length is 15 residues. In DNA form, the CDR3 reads TGTGCCAGCAGCGTAGAGTGGGGCGGGGCAGATACGCAGTATTTT. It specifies CASSVEWGGADTQYF.

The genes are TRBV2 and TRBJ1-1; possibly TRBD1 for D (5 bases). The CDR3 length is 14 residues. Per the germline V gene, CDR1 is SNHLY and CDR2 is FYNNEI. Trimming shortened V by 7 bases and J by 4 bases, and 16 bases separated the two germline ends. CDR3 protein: CASNSDSPPTEAFF. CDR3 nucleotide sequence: TGTGCCAGCAATTCCGACAGCCCACCCACTGAAGCTTTCTTT.

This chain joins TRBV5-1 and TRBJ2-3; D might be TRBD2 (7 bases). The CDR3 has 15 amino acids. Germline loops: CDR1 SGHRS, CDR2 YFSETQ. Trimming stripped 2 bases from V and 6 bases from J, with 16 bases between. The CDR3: CASSLGGGRGDTQYF. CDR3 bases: TGCGCCAGCAGCTTAGGCGGGGGCCGCGGGGATACGCAGTATTTT.

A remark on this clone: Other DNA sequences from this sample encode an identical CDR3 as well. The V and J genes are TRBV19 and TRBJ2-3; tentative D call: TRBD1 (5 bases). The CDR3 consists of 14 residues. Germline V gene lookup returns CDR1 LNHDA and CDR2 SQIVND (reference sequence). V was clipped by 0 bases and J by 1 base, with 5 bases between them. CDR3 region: CASSIEGGTDTQYF. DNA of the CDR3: TGTGCCAGTAGTATAGAAGGGGGCACAGATACGCAGTATTTT.

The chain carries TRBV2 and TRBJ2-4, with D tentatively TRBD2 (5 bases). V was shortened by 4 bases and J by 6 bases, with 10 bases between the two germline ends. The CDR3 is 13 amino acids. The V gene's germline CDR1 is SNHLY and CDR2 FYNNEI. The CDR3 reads CASSVKAGNIQYF. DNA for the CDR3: TGTGCCAGCAGTGTTAAGGCGGGAAACATTCAGTACTTC.

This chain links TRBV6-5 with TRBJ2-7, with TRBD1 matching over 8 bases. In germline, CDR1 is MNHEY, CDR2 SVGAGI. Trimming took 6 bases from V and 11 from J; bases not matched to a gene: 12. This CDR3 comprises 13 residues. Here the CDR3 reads CASRAPGQASKYF. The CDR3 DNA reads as TGTGCCAGCAGGGCTCCGGGACAGGCCAGCAAGTACTTC.

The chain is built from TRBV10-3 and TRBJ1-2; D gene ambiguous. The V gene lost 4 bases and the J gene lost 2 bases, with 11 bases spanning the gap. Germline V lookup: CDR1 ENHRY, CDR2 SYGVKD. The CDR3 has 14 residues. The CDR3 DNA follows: TGTGCCATCAGTGCTGGCAGCGCCAACTATGGCTACACCTTC. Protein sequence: CAISAGSANYGYTF.

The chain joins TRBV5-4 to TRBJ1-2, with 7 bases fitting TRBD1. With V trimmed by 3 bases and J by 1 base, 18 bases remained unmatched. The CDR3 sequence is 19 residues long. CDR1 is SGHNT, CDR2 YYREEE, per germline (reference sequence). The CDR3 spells CASSSRLGGNPNLNYGYTF. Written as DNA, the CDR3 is TGTGCCAGCAGCTCCCGATTAGGGGGCAACCCAAACCTTAACTATGGCTACACCTTC.

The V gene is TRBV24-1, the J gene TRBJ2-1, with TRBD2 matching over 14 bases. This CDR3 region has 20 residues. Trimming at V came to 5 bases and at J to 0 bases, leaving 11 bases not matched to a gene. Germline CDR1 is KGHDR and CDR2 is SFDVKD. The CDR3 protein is CATSAPGLAGGVRSYNEQFF. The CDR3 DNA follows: TGTGCCACCAGTGCCCCCGGACTAGCGGGGGGAGTCCGCTCCTACAATGAGCAGTTCTTC.

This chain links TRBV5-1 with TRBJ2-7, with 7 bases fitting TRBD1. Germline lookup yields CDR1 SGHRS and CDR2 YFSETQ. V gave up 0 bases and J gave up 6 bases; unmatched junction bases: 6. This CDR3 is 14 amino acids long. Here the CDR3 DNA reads TGCGCCAGCAGCTTGGGAGGGGGCGTCGGCGAGCAGTACTTC. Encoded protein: CASSLGGGVGEQYF.